This is a list of T cell receptor beta chains from one sample in a study of Graves' ophthalmopathy and Graves' hyperthyroidism. TCRdb ran MiXCR on the multiplex PCR reads and lists one entry per CDR3 protein. Found here are about 400,000 distinct CDR3 sequences, approximately 15% of them singletons; the top ten hold roughly 7%. The sample consisted of peripheral blood. The receptors here all came from a woman aged 18-30 years with stable Graves' hyperthyroidism. The CDR3 runs from the conserved cysteine through the conserved F or W. Fields, in order: J gene, D gene, V gene, CDR3 protein. The D gene is left open where the match is weak.

TRBJ1-1 | . | TRBV28 | CASSLKWGTGTTEAFF
TRBJ2-7 | TRBD1 | TRBV5-8 | CASSPDRGRTYEQYF
TRBJ2-7 | TRBD2 | TRBV7-2 | CASSLGGGVYEQYF
TRBJ1-5 | . | TRBV2 | CASSDGDDQPQHF
TRBJ2-7 | . | TRBV6-1 | CASSKIETGYYEQYF
TRBJ1-2 | TRBD1 | TRBV11-1 | CASSLAQGARSYGYTF
TRBJ1-5 | TRBD1 | TRBV6-5 | CASSYSMGTGNQPQHF
TRBJ1-6 | . | TRBV20-1 | CSADERFGNSPLHF
TRBJ1-3 | . | TRBV27 | CASSSIGGNTIYF
TRBJ2-2 | TRBD1 | TRBV10-2 | CASSQVQGAVGELFF
TRBJ2-7 | . | TRBV5-1 | CASSFLTDTYEQYF
TRBJ1-2 | . | TRBV6-5 | CASSYGWERDYGYTF
TRBJ2-7 | . | TRBV12-3/TRBV12-4 | CASSLGLGDEQYF
TRBJ2-5 | . | TRBV6-1 | CASSEGPTQETQYF
TRBJ2-5 | TRBD2 | TRBV11-2 | CASSLGPLAGVQETQYF
TRBJ2-5 | TRBD2 | TRBV5-1 | CASRPLAGGQETQYF
TRBJ2-2 | . | TRBV7-6 | CASSFGLTNTGELFF
TRBJ2-7 | . | TRBV6-1 | CASSRDQPVTYEQYF
TRBJ2-7 | . | TRBV11-1 | CASSYLAGTEPHEQYF
TRBJ2-5 | . | TRBV18 | CASSPSRWGETQYF
TRBJ2-2 | . | TRBV20-1 | CSPKGGVGTGELFF
TRBJ2-7 | . | TRBV6-1 | CASSHRTEYEQYF
TRBJ2-2 | TRBD2 | TRBV20-1 | CSARDYSGGDTGELFF
TRBJ2-7 | TRBD1 | TRBV6-5 | CASSFRQGPYEQYF
TRBJ2-7 | TRBD1 | TRBV15 | CATSHRDRGVEQYF
TRBJ2-6 | . | TRBV5-1 | CASSLGQRPNLWSGANVLTF
TRBJ2-7 | . | TRBV12-3/TRBV12-4 | CASSFPGSEQYF
TRBJ1-5 | TRBD1 | TRBV2 | CASSDRTGPNQPQHF
TRBJ1-6 | . | TRBV7-8 | CASSERQPDSPLHF
TRBJ1-6 | . | TRBV7-2 | CASSSRLSNSPLHF
TRBJ1-1 | . | TRBV18 | CASSPKMGTEAFF
TRBJ1-1 | TRBD1 | TRBV4-1 | CASSQTGSGGTEAFF
TRBJ1-2 | . | TRBV10-3 | CAISDKGYYGYTF
TRBJ1-1 | . | TRBV9 | CASSLRGIGGTEAFF
TRBJ2-7 | . | TRBV11-2 | CASSLDLWTALKEQYF
TRBJ1-5 | . | TRBV19 | CASSIAGLIQPQHF
TRBJ2-2 | . | TRBV11-2 | CASSLGSRGELFF
TRBJ1-1 | . | TRBV20-1 | CSARRGAGNTEAFF
TRBJ2-5 | TRBD1 | TRBV11-2 | CASSLEGRGLETQYF
TRBJ2-2 | . | TRBV7-3 | CASSLHWNTGELFF
TRBJ1-1 | . | TRBV20-1 | CSGREAVKTEAFF
TRBJ2-7 | . | TRBV5-1 | CASSIDGTYEQYF
TRBJ2-5 | . | TRBV12-5 | CASADGQGIQETQYF
TRBJ2-2 | TRBD2 | TRBV7-2 | CASSQRTSGRNTGELFF
TRBJ2-2 | . | TRBV7-2 | CASSLAGGGELFF
TRBJ1-1 | . | TRBV6-4 | CASSEGYGAFF
TRBJ2-7 | TRBD1 | TRBV7-2 | CASSVKGQVTYEQYF
TRBJ1-1 | TRBD1 | TRBV6-2/TRBV6-3 | CASSYPQGGDTEAFF
TRBJ2-3 | . | TRBV12-3/TRBV12-4 | CASSVTDTQYF
TRBJ2-4 | TRBD2 | TRBV6-1 | CASSPGLAGPQRNIQYF
TRBJ1-1 | . | TRBV6-2/TRBV6-3 | CASSYSLQARANTEAFF
TRBJ1-1 | . | TRBV2 | CAGGKEAEAFF
TRBJ2-7 | . | TRBV11-2 | CASSLAGAPYEQYF
TRBJ2-7 | . | TRBV9 | CASSANFPATYEQYF
TRBJ2-5 | TRBD2 | TRBV29-1 | CSVLGLAGDQETQYF
TRBJ1-1 | . | TRBV20-1 | CSARQAEAFF
TRBJ1-2 | . | TRBV19 | CASSMGGYGYTF